This passage covers 21 T cell receptor beta chains from one sample sequenced in a study of sequential checkpoint blockade in melanoma (dated by TCRdb to 2018 to 2020). The library was generated by the immunoSEQ multiplex PCR assay. The table comes from immuneACCESS by way of TCRdb, which keeps in-frame sequences with V and J called. Part of the clones is missing from these tables; in studies checked, under half for an unresolved V gene and the rest for unknown reasons. Within this sample are some 40,000 clones, with over 30% of them counted one time only. Clones ranked in the top ten supply 1.5% to 2% of the sample. The treatment or condition label, read with the paper, signifies: randomized to nivolumab then ipilimumab (arm A) or the reverse (arm B). The source was tumor tissue (inferred from file names), collected from a patient given nivolumab and ipilimumab in sequence. Receptor source: a human donor with melanoma.

The chain has TRBV11-3 and TRBJ1-3; no firm D call. CDR1 is SGHNT and CDR2 is YENEEA in the germline V gene. The CDR3 extends over 16 amino acids. V lost 3 bases and J 0 bases, leaving 12 bases between the germline ends. The CDR3 coding sequence is TGTGCCAGCAGCTTGGGGTGGGCGGACTCTGGAAACACCATATATTTT. Protein product: CASSLGWADSGNTIYF.

This clone was detected only a few times. CDR3 sequence reads: CASRPGQGETQYF. The CDR3 DNA follows: TGTGCCAGCAGACCCGGACAGGGGGAGACCCAGTACTTC. The chain carries TRBV6-7 and TRBJ2-5; 9 bases fit TRBD1. TRBV6-7 is recorded as an ORF, its role being uncertain. V lost 6 bases, J lost 5 bases, and 4 bases stayed unmatched. The CDR3 covers 13 residues.

This clone was detected a few times. The rearrangement joins TRBV28 to TRBJ2-3, with 11 bases aligning to TRBD2. CDR3 length equals 14 residues. Germline lookup yields CDR1 MDHEN and CDR2 SYDVKM. Germline trimming cut 5 bases from V and 5 bases from J; bases unmatched to any gene: 3. The CDR3 sequence: CASSLAGGGDTQYF. In DNA form, the CDR3 reads TGTGCCAGCAGTCTAGCGGGGGGTGGAGATACGCAGTATTTT.

The rearrangement uses TRBV14 and TRBJ2-7; D is uncertain. This CDR3 contains 13 residues. CDR1 SGHDN and CDR2 FVKESK come from the germline V gene. V was shortened by 0 bases and J by 5 bases, with 8 bases between the two germline ends. The CDR3 is CASSQDSIDEQYF. CDR3 in DNA: TGTGCCAGCAGCCAAGATAGTATCGACGAGCAGTACTTC.

This clone showed up just a few times. V usage is TRBV28 and J usage is TRBJ1-1, with TRBD1 matching 7 bases. The CDR3 loop spans 13 amino acids. Unmatched junction bases numbered 5, after V lost 6 bases and J lost 4 bases. CDR1 and CDR2 (germline): MDHEN, SYDVKM. The CDR3 reads CASSPHRGTEAFF. The CDR3, as DNA: TGTGCCAGCAGCCCTCACAGGGGCACTGAAGCTTTCTTT.

This clone was picked up a small number of times. V usage is TRBV12-5 and J usage is TRBJ2-1; the match to TRBD2 covers 7 bases. Germline loops: CDR1 LGHNT, CDR2 FRNRAP. This CDR3 spans 14 amino acids. The CDR3 loop is CATVTGGSVHEQFF. In DNA form, the CDR3 reads TGTGCCACCGTAACGGGGGGATCGGTCCATGAGCAGTTCTTC.

The genes are TRBV18 and TRBJ2-5, with D possibly TRBD2 on 6 matching bases. The CDR3 sequence is 14 residues long. Trimming stripped 4 bases from V and 4 bases from J, with 13 bases between. Germline V gene sequence: CDR1 KGHSH, CDR2 LQKENI. CDR3 loop: CASSRGPGAETQYF. DNA for the CDR3: TGTGCCAGCTCACGGGGACCGGGAGCAGAGACCCAGTACTTC.

This clone was seen more than once but under ten times. The genes are TRBV6-8 and TRBJ1-1; D possibly corresponds to TRBD1 (5 bases). The germline V gene encodes CDR1 MNHGY and CDR2 SAAAGT. CDR3 size: 14 residues. Trimming took off 10 bases at V and 0 bases at J, with 15 bases between the two ends. CDR3 sequence (DNA): TGTGCCATCAGGGAAGGGACCGTGAACACTGAAGCTTTCTTT. This codes for CAIREGTVNTEAFF.

In this sample, this clone turned up many times. This sequence joins TRBV11-3 and TRBJ1-5, with D unclear. The germline V gene encodes CDR1 SGHNT and CDR2 YENEEA. V was pared by 1 base and J by 8 bases, with 12 bases between. This CDR3 region has 14 residues. The CDR3 region has the DNA TGTGCCAGCAGCTTAGTTCCAGGTGTAGAGCCCCAGCATTTT. This gives the protein CASSLVPGVEPQHF.

Only a few counts were recorded for this clone. The V call is TRBV9, the J call TRBJ1-1, with a possible D match to TRBD1 (6 bases). Germline assignment: CDR1 SGDLS and CDR2 YYNGEE. The V and J ends lost 3 bases and 4 bases respectively, with 16 bases between them. CDR3 length equals 15 residues. The CDR3 DNA reads TGTGCCAGCAGCGCCAGCGGGGGGCCGGCCACTGAAGCTTTCTTT. Protein: CASSASGGPATEAFF.

The V and J genes are TRBV6-8 and TRBJ2-6; no clear D gene. With 6 bases removed from V and 2 bases from J, the gap between germline ends came to 5 bases. This CDR3 is 13 amino acids long. Germline CDR1 MNHGY, CDR2 SAAAGT. This chain's CDR3 is CASRIPGANVLTF. DNA for the CDR3: TGTGCCAGCAGGATCCCTGGGGCCAACGTCCTGACTTTC.

The rearrangement links TRBV9 to TRBJ1-2; 7 positions match TRBD1. J lost 6 bases, V lost 4 bases, and 12 bases had no gene match. CDR1 SGDLS and CDR2 YYNGEE come from the germline V gene. The CDR3 spans 15 residues. CDR3 sequence (DNA): TGTGCCAGCAGCCCCGTCGCAGACAGGGCCAATGGCTACACCTTC. This encodes CASSPVADRANGYTF.

This clone came up a few times. The J gene is TRBJ2-2, the V gene TRBV19, with D maybe TRBD2 (5 bases). The germline V gene encodes CDR1 LNHDA and CDR2 SQIVND (reference sequence). The V gene lost 5 bases and the J gene lost 7 bases, with 14 bases spanning the gap. This CDR3 spans 14 amino acids. CDR3 DNA sequence: TGTGCCAGTAGTCTGGCTATTGGAGGCGGGGAGCTGTTTTTT. It yields the protein CASSLAIGGGELFF.

This clone was detected a few times. The chain recombines TRBV6-7 with TRBJ1-1, with D possibly matching TRBD1 (6 bases). TRBV6-7 is noted as an ORF with a role that remains uncertain. This CDR3 has 11 residues. V lost 5 bases and J 6 bases, leaving 7 bases between the germline ends. The chain's CDR3 is CASSQGPEAFF. The CDR3 DNA is TGTGCCAGCAGTCAGGGGCCTGAAGCTTTCTTT.

This clone was seen ten or more times. This chain connects TRBV11-3 to TRBJ1-2; possible D gene TRBD1, 5 bases. The CDR3 runs 15 residues. Between the trimmed V and J ends, which lost 1 base and 6 bases, there was a span of 15 bases. Germline lookup yields CDR1 SGHNT and CDR2 YENEEA. CDR3: CASSLGRSRVDGYTF. The CDR3 DNA is TGTGCCAGCAGCTTAGGGCGGTCCAGGGTGGATGGCTACACCTTC.

The chain has TRBV9 and TRBJ2-7, with TRBD2 as a possible D gene (6 bases). The V gene's germline CDR1 is SGDLS and CDR2 YYNGEE. V was clipped by 4 bases and J by 3 bases, with 17 bases between them. The CDR3 is 15 amino acids. CDR3: CASSLGGDPVYEQYF. CDR3 bases: TGTGCCAGCAGCCTTGGCGGGGACCCCGTCTACGAGCAGTACTTC.

Only a few counts were recorded for this clone. This rearrangement joins TRBV6-8 to TRBJ1-1; D gene ambiguous. Trimming removed 7 bases from V and 1 base from J, with 10 bases in between. The CDR3 runs to 13 residues. Germline CDR1 MNHGY, CDR2 SAAAGT. Written as DNA, the CDR3 is TGTGCCAGCAAAGCCCGACAGAACACTGAAGCTTTCTTT. It is translated as CASKARQNTEAFF.

In its sample, this clone was seen a few times. The chain couples TRBV6-8 to TRBJ2-3, with D perhaps matching TRBD1 (6 bases). The V gene lost 2 bases and the J gene lost 0 bases, with 6 bases spanning the gap. The CDR3 loop spans 14 amino acids. Germline-derived CDR1 and CDR2 are MNHGY and SAAAGT. The DNA of the CDR3 is TGTGCCAGCAGTTACGGGGGCAGCACAGATACGCAGTATTTT. Encoded protein: CASSYGGSTDTQYF.

The genes are TRBV5-1 and TRBJ2-7; either TRBD1 or TRBD2 may fit D (5 bases each). V shed 3 bases and J shed 9 bases, with 25 bases lying between them. The germline CDR1 and CDR2 sequences are SGHRS and YFSETQ. The CDR3 is 16 residues long. The CDR3 sequence: CASSWASGTEVSGQYF. The CDR3 bases are TGCGCCAGCAGCTGGGCAAGTGGGACCGAAGTTTCGGGGCAGTACTTC.

This clone was seen more than once but under ten times. The rearrangement links TRBV6-8 to TRBJ1-2; D possibly corresponds to TRBD1 (5 bases). This CDR3 is 15 amino acids long. CDR1 is MNHGY and CDR2 is SAAAGT in the germline V gene. V shed 7 bases and J shed 4 bases, with 19 bases lying between them. In DNA, the CDR3 is TGTGCCAGCAATAGGGGAGTGGGAGGACTCTATGGCTACACCTTC. It translates to CASNRGVGGLYGYTF.

The chain carries TRBV23-1 and TRBJ2-5, with D maybe TRBD2 (6 bases). TRBV23-1 is flagged as an ORF with uncertain function. The length of the CDR3 is 13 residues. V was pared by 0 bases and J by 4 bases, with 6 bases between. CDR3: CASSQSGGETQYF. The DNA for the CDR3 is TGCGCCAGCAGTCAATCGGGGGGAGAGACCCAGTACTTC.